Sequencing of this T cell receptor beta chain was carried out in a study of OX40 agonist ivuxolimab in advanced cancers. Concerning the study at large: Ivuxolimab, which targeted the costimulatory receptor OX40 (CD134), was an agonistic, fully human IgG2 monoclonal antibody. Intravenous ivuxolimab was administered to patients every 2 weeks at six dose levels: 0.01, 0.1, 0.3, 1.5, 3 and 10 mg/kg. Of the approximately 53 patients in dose escalation, approximately 20 had hepatocellular carcinoma, some 15 had melanoma, 9 had renal cell carcinoma and 9 had head and neck cancer. A male proportion of around 81% and a mean age of approximately 61 years, ranging from roughly 20 to 80, were recorded for the dose-escalation cohort. Patients were allowed to have had prior anti-PD-1, anti-PD-L1 or anti-CTLA-4 therapy, and around two fifths of the dose-escalation patients had been treated with checkpoint inhibitors. Partial responses were achieved by three dose-escalation patients, of whom one had hepatocellular carcinoma and two had cutaneous melanoma. The purpose of peripheral TCRbeta sequencing was to test whether ivuxolimab changed TCR sequence diversity and led to clonal T-cell expansion. The paper covers the monotherapy dose-escalation part of the phase I ivuxolimab trial, which included N ≈ 50 patients. Overall study outcomes, separate from this receptor: Clonal expansion of both CD4+ and CD8+ blood T cells was observed from baseline to week 6 at doses 0.1 to 3.0 mg/kg. In partial responders in the 0.1-3.0 mg/kg groups, normalized peripheral clonal expansion was found to be among the lowest, especially among CD8+ T cells. After ivuxolimab, CD8+ T cells had more expanded clones than CD4+ T cells on average. The antigen specificity of the clonally expanded peripheral T cells was not determined. Low levels of normalized T-cell clonal expansion were also seen in some patients who did not respond.

The trial excluded patients who had a history of autoimmune disease or who were on systemic immunosuppression. In every dose cohort, peripheral blood was drawn for TCR sequencing at baseline, cycle 4 day 1, and cycle 7 day 1. Samples came from an open-label, multicenter, first-in-human phase I dose-escalation trial of ivuxolimab. The trial enrolled adults with locally advanced or metastatic head and neck squamous cell, hepatocellular, melanoma or renal cell carcinoma. Before TCR sequencing, CD4+ T cells and CD8+ T cells were sorted from peripheral blood as separate populations. The CDR3 sequence holds 17 residues, the cysteine and phenylalanine included. The retained sequence is limited to the CDR3, 51 bases, with the frame set at the first base. Unmatched junction bases come to 11, with V trimmed by 1 base and J by 8 bases. CDR1 and CDR2, per the germline V gene, are SGHAT and FQNNGV. This clone was detected once. This clone's antigen is unknown. The record has no base qualities; no much larger clone is one base away.

Genomic DNA was extracted from sorted cells for sequencing of the TCRbeta CDR3 region. The immunoSEQ Assay was used to sequence the TCRbeta CDR3 regions. Drawn from immuneACCESS, this table holds only the in-frame rearrangements with V and J called that TCRdb kept. Clones are partly lost; checked studies trace under half to an unresolved V gene and leave the rest unexplained. The sample table contains roughly 57,000 clones; only one count was recorded for less than 85% of them. The ten largest account for about an eighth of the sample. The sequence was obtained from an adult with an advanced solid tumor such as melanoma, head and neck, liver or kidney cancer. Sample: CD4+ or CD8+ T cells sorted from blood, taken in a trial of the OX40 agonist ivuxolimab. This sequence uses TRBV11-2 and TRBJ1-4, and TRBD1 matches 9 of the central bases. The bases read TGTGCCAGCAGCTTAGGATACGGGGACAGGGTCTACGAAAAACTGTTTTTT. Its protein is CASSLGYGDRVYEKLFF.